One sample yielded the 22 T cell receptor beta chains listed below, sequenced in a study of blood T cell repertoires in COVID-19. Sequencing was performed with immunoSEQ multiplex PCR; in TCRdb, only in-frame clones are kept and a portion is missing. The data show some 400,000 clones, more than 70% seen once. The material sequenced was peripheral blood. The receptor set was obtained from a woman aged 25 to 39 with COVID-19, enrolled during active disease.

This chain connects TRBV5-1 to TRBJ2-2; the match to TRBD2 covers 9 bases. V lost 0 bases, J lost 0 bases, and 3 bases stayed unmatched. The CDR3 is 17 amino acids. In germline, CDR1 is SGHRS, CDR2 YFSETQ. The CDR3 loop is CASSLGPSGANTGELFF. Written as DNA, the CDR3 is TGCGCCAGCAGCTTGGGGCCTAGCGGGGCGAACACCGGGGAGCTGTTTTTT.

This clone turned up a few times. The chain uses TRBV4-1 and TRBJ1-1, with D tentatively TRBD1 (5 bases). This CDR3 region has 14 residues. The V end was cut by 0 bases, the J end by 6 bases, with 11 bases between. Germline CDR1 and CDR2: MGHRA and YSYEKL. The CDR3 sequence: CASSQEKGWSEAFF. The CDR3 DNA reads TGCGCCAGCAGCCAAGAGAAGGGGTGGTCTGAAGCTTTCTTT.

The chain has TRBV18 and TRBJ2-1, with TRBD1 matching over 10 bases. CDR3 length: 14 amino acids. V lost 8 bases and J lost 4; bases outside the gene matches: 5. Germline assignment: CDR1 KGHSH and CDR2 LQKENI. The CDR3 nucleotides read TGTGCCAGCCTGGGACAGGGGCCTTACAATGAGCAGTTCTTC. This gives the protein CASLGQGPYNEQFF.

This chain joins TRBV4-3 and TRBJ1-3, with D tentatively TRBD1 (6 bases). Germline loops: CDR1 LGHNA, CDR2 YSLEER. The V end lost 4 bases, the J end lost 4 bases, and 17 bases lay between the germline ends. The CDR3 totals 16 residues. CDR3 sequence reads: CASSLLGGPRGNTIYF. CDR3 nucleotide sequence: TGCGCCAGCAGCCTCCTCGGGGGGCCTAGGGGAAACACCATATATTTT.

Details on this clone: Other DNA sequences within the sample encode an identical CDR3. The J gene is TRBJ2-7, the V gene TRBV5-4; D is uncertain. The germline V gene encodes CDR1 SGHNT and CDR2 YYREEE (reference sequence). CDR3 length equals 12 residues. Trimming removed 1 base from V and 3 bases from J, with 5 bases in between. DNA for the CDR3: TGTGCCAGCAGCTTGACGGGCTACGAGCAGTACTTC. It specifies CASSLTGYEQYF.

J is TRBJ2-5 and V is TRBV28, with a tentative D call TRBD2 (7 bases). The germline V gene encodes CDR1 MDHEN and CDR2 SYDVKM. The germline V and J ends were trimmed by 10 bases and 1 base, with 16 bases remaining between them. The CDR3 is made up of 14 amino acids. The CDR3 is CATDSGGLQETQYF. The CDR3, as DNA: TGTGCCACCGATTCGGGGGGCCTCCAAGAGACCCAGTACTTC.

The chain joins TRBV5-4 to TRBJ2-3; the D is unclear. The germline V gene encodes CDR1 SGHNT and CDR2 YYREEE (reference sequence). The CDR3 is made up of 14 amino acids. Trimming took 0 bases from V and 1 from J, leaving 6 bases between them. The CDR3 reads CASSLDQGTDTQYF. CDR3 coding DNA: TGTGCCAGCAGCTTGGACCAGGGCACAGATACGCAGTATTTT.

The chain is built from TRBV7-9 and TRBJ2-3; D is uncertain. The CDR3 is made up of 15 amino acids. Per the germline V gene, CDR1 is SEHNR and CDR2 is FQNEAQ (reference sequence). V was cut by 1 base and J by 2 bases, with 10 bases left in between. The CDR3 here is CASSLGQAITDTQYF. Here the CDR3 DNA reads TGTGCCAGCAGCTTAGGGCAGGCAATCACAGATACGCAGTATTTT. Drawing the rest from reference TRBV7-9 and TRBJ2-3, the complete variable domain is DTGVSQNPRHKITKRGQNVTFRCDPISEHNRLYWYRQTLGQGPEFLTYFQNEAQLEKSRLLSDRFSAERPKGSFSTLEIQRTEQGDSAMYLCASSLGQAITDTQYFGPGTRLTVL.

This clone was seen just once. V usage is TRBV7-9 and J usage is TRBJ1-2, with TRBD1 as a possible D gene (5 bases). V was trimmed by 4 bases and J by 4 bases, leaving 13 bases between them. The CDR3 runs to 14 residues. CDR1 and CDR2 from the germline V gene are SEHNR and FQNEAQ (reference sequence). CDR3 DNA: TGTGCCAGCAGCTCCTCCCCGGGGGGCTATGGCTACACCTTC. This codes for CASSSSPGGYGYTF.

The genes are TRBV4-1 and TRBJ2-7; 8 bases align to TRBD2. V lost 5 bases and J lost 3; bases outside the gene matches: 6. Germline CDR1 is MGHRA and CDR2 is YSYEKL. The length of the CDR3 is 14 residues. CDR3 loop: CASSEPGRGYEQYF. CDR3 bases: TGCGCCAGCAGCGAGCCCGGGAGGGGCTACGAGCAGTACTTC.

The rearrangement uses TRBV18 and TRBJ1-4; 11 nucleotides align to TRBD1. The CDR3 is 16 amino acids. V was clipped by 0 bases and J by 7 bases; unmatched bases: 4. Germline CDR1 reads KGHSH; CDR2 reads LQKENI. The CDR3 DNA sequence: TGTGCCAGCTCACCACCCCGGACAGGGGGCGGTGAAAAACTGTTTTTT. This translates into CASSPPRTGGGEKLFF.

The chain couples TRBV2 to TRBJ2-7, with 9 bases identical to TRBD2. CDR1 is SNHLY and CDR2 is FYNNEI in the germline V gene. This CDR3 has 13 amino acids. Unmatched junction bases numbered 3, after V lost 8 bases and J lost 1 base. The CDR3 loop reads CASRLAASYEQYF. CDR3 coding DNA: TGTGCCAGCCGACTAGCGGCGTCCTACGAGCAGTACTTC.

This chain links TRBV6-5 with TRBJ2-7, with 9 bases that match TRBD1. Trimming took 6 bases from V and 5 from J; bases not matched to a gene: 11. Germline V lookup: CDR1 MNHEY, CDR2 SVGAGI. This CDR3 has 15 amino acids. CDR3 residues: CASSRHGTGFNEQYF. CDR3 DNA sequence: TGTGCCAGCAGCCGCCACGGGACAGGGTTCAACGAGCAGTACTTC.

The V call is TRBV28, the J call TRBJ2-1; 12 bases align to TRBD2. Per the germline V gene, CDR1 is MDHEN and CDR2 is SYDVKM. V was clipped by 8 bases and J by 6 bases; unmatched bases: 5. This CDR3 is built from 14 residues. This CDR3 is CASQGLAGFNEQFF. The CDR3 DNA reads TGTGCCAGCCAAGGACTAGCGGGGTTCAATGAGCAGTTCTTC.

The gene calls are TRBV4-3 and TRBJ1-4; a possible D gene is TRBD1 (5 bases). Trimming removed 3 bases at V and 5 bases at J, with 13 bases between. This CDR3 has 15 residues. Germline values: CDR1 LGHNA, CDR2 YSLEER. DNA of the CDR3: TGCGCCAGCAGCCAGCTCAGGGATCAGAATGAAAAACTGTTTTTT. Residues: CASSQLRDQNEKLFF.

The rearrangement uses TRBV4-3 and TRBJ2-7; D is unresolved. The CDR3 length is 13 residues. V was trimmed by 3 bases and J by 3 bases, leaving 9 bases between them. Germline V gene data show CDR1 as LGHNA and CDR2 as YSLEER. CDR3 DNA: TGCGCCAGCAGCCAGTATCTCGGCTACGAGCAGTACTTC. Its translation is CASSQYLGYEQYF.

The chain links TRBV5-4 to TRBJ2-2, with 8 bases fitting TRBD2. Looked up from germline, CDR1 is SGHNT and CDR2 is YYREEE (reference sequence). Trimming took 0 bases from V and 4 from J; bases not matched to a gene: 11. The CDR3 loop spans 18 amino acids. CDR3 DNA: TGTGCCAGCAGCTTGGCGTTGGGCAGCGGGAGTTTCACCGGGGAGCTGTTTTTT. Residues: CASSLALGSGSFTGELFF.

V gene TRBV28 combines with J gene TRBJ1-3, with 9 positions matching TRBD1. Trimming removed 4 bases from V and 0 bases from J; junction bases left unmatched: 1. The CDR3 extends over 15 amino acids. The germline V gene has CDR1 MDHEN and CDR2 SYDVKM. For the CDR3, the DNA is TGTGCCAGCAGTTGGGGACAGGGCTCTGGAAACACCATATATTTT. Its protein product is CASSWGQGSGNTIYF.

The V and J genes are TRBV5-1 and TRBJ2-7; possibly TRBD2 for D (5 bases). The V end was cut by 5 bases, the J end by 2 bases, with 11 bases between. CDR1 is SGHRS and CDR2 is YFSETQ in the germline V gene. The CDR3 extends over 13 amino acids. DNA of the CDR3: TGCGCCAGCAGTATAGCGAGAACCTACGAGCAGTACTTC. This translates into CASSIARTYEQYF.

This clone was detected a few times. This chain connects TRBV7-9 to TRBJ2-4; the D gene is possibly TRBD2 (5 bases). In germline, CDR1 is SEHNR, CDR2 FQNEAQ (reference sequence). Trimming took off 5 bases at V and 8 bases at J, with 16 bases between the two ends. The length of the CDR3 is 14 residues. The CDR3 reads CASSLGLPFDIQYF. The CDR3 region has the DNA TGTGCCAGCAGCCTCGGACTCCCCTTCGACATTCAGTACTTC.

This clone appeared a few times. The chain combines TRBV2 with TRBJ1-1; D might be TRBD1 (5 bases). Germline-derived CDR1 and CDR2 are SNHLY and FYNNEI. With 3 bases removed from V and 4 bases from J, the gap between germline ends came to 9 bases. This CDR3 contains 13 residues. The CDR3 sequence is CASSDPGGTEAFF. The CDR3 DNA follows: TGTGCCAGCAGTGACCCGGGGGGCACTGAAGCTTTCTTT.

The chain carries TRBV28 and TRBJ2-6, with a weak D call TRBD1 (6 bases). This CDR3 region has 14 residues. V was shortened by 7 bases and J by 0 bases, with 7 bases between the two germline ends. Germline values: CDR1 MDHEN, CDR2 SYDVKM. CDR3 protein: CASNRVSGANVLTF. The CDR3 nucleotides read TGTGCCAGCAACAGGGTCTCTGGGGCCAACGTCCTGACTTTC.